One and the same sample provided the 24 T cell receptor beta chains below, sequenced in a study of shared clonotypes between healthy human individuals. Positive CCR7 selection of CD45RO-negative cells yielded the naive CD8 cells, and terminally differentiated effector memory CD45RA+ cells were excluded. Some clones are missing from TCRdb's copy, which holds only in-frame ones; the method was immunoSEQ multiplex PCR. The sample shows about 2.2 million clones, just over 90% of them seen only once. Sequencing was done on a sample of naive CD8+ T cells from PBMCs. All receptors derive from a man between 18 and 29 years old in good health. Some clones in this sample may be carry-over from other donors' samples.

Of note for this clone: In the same sample, other DNA sequences code for this CDR3. V gene TRBV28 combines with J gene TRBJ2-7; no definite D call. The CDR3 length is 12 residues. Germline V CDR1 and CDR2: MDHEN, SYDVKM. The V and J ends lost 6 bases and 4 bases respectively, with 10 bases between them. CDR3 region: CASSSGLYEQYF. Here the CDR3 DNA reads TGTGCCAGCAGCTCTGGCCTTTACGAGCAGTACTTC. The variable domain in full, with the rest retrieved from reference TRBV28 and TRBJ2-7, is DVKVTQSSRYLVKRTGEKVFLECVQDMDHENMFWYRQDPGLGLRLIYFSYDVKMKEKGDIPEGYSVSREKKERFSLILESASTNQTSMYLCASSSGLYEQYFGPGTRLTVT.

The chain recombines TRBV5-1 with TRBJ1-4; 7 bases line up with TRBD1. Germline CDR1 reads SGHRS; CDR2 reads YFSETQ. The CDR3 runs 18 residues. V shed 4 bases, J shed 1 base, and the junction held 13 bases outside the gene matches. CDR3 in amino acids: CASSPDRVQAVTNEKLFF. Here the CDR3 DNA reads TGCGCCAGCAGCCCCGACAGGGTCCAAGCGGTAACTAATGAAAAACTGTTTTTT.

V usage is TRBV28 and J usage is TRBJ2-2; D not resolved. Germline V CDR1 and CDR2: MDHEN, SYDVKM. Trimming pared 4 bases from V and 3 bases from J, leaving 3 bases between. The CDR3 sequence is 12 residues long. The CDR3 is CASSWYTGELFF. In nucleotides, the CDR3 is TGTGCCAGCAGTTGGTACACCGGGGAGCTGTTTTTT.

Of note for this clone: Additional DNA sequences in this sample encode the identical CDR3. The chain carries TRBV27 and TRBJ2-7; 9 bases agree with TRBD1. Germline trimming cut 5 bases from V and 5 bases from J; bases unmatched to any gene: 4. The CDR3 runs to 13 residues. The germline gives CDR1 MNHEY, CDR2 SMNVEV (reference sequence). DNA for the CDR3: TGTGCCAGCAGTCCAGGACAGGGGAACGAGCAGTACTTC. It is translated as CASSPGQGNEQYF.

The chain joins TRBV6-5 to TRBJ2-1; 10 bases match TRBD1. The CDR3 extends over 15 amino acids. V shed 0 bases, J shed 7 bases, and the junction held 3 bases outside the gene matches. Germline loops: CDR1 MNHEY, CDR2 SVGAGI. The CDR3 protein is CASSYSMGQGNEQFF. The CDR3 bases are TGTGCCAGCAGTTACTCGATGGGACAGGGGAATGAGCAGTTCTTC.

This chain joins TRBV14 and TRBJ2-7, with D hard to call. The V gene's germline CDR1 is SGHDN and CDR2 FVKESK. The CDR3 length is 15 residues. V lost 1 base to trimming and J lost 2 bases, with 12 bases between them. CDR3 residues: CASSQALFPTYEQYF. The CDR3 bases are TGTGCCAGCAGCCAAGCGCTTTTTCCCACCTACGAGCAGTACTTC.

The rearrangement uses TRBV7-8 and TRBJ2-1; 8 nucleotides line up with TRBD2. This CDR3 spans 17 amino acids. Germline V gene data show CDR1 as SGHVS and CDR2 as FQNEAQ. V lost 5 bases to trimming and J lost 5 bases; unmatched junction nucleotides: 14. CDR3 sequence reads: CASSDQEAGASNNEQFF. CDR3 nucleotide sequence: TGTGCCAGCAGCGACCAAGAAGCGGGAGCTTCCAACAATGAGCAGTTCTTC.

The CDR3 DNA follows: TGTGCCAGCAGCGGGGGACAGGATAGCAATCAGCCCCAGCATTTT. Translating gives CASSGGQDSNQPQHF. The gene calls are TRBV7-9 and TRBJ1-5, with 8 bases lining up with TRBD1. CDR1 is SEHNR, CDR2 FQNEAQ, per germline (reference sequence). The CDR3 contains 15 residues. V lost 5 bases and J lost 0; bases outside the gene matches: 3.

This chain joins TRBV19 and TRBJ1-5, with D tentatively TRBD1 (5 bases). The CDR3 has 15 residues. V was trimmed by 5 bases and J by 0 bases, leaving 11 bases between them. Looked up from germline, CDR1 is LNHDA and CDR2 is SQIVND (reference sequence). The CDR3, as DNA: TGTGCCAGTAGTGACTACGGGGCTAGCAATCAGCCCCAGCATTTT. This gives the protein CASSDYGASNQPQHF.

The gene calls are TRBV4-1 and TRBJ2-3; D might be TRBD2 (6 bases). Per germline, CDR1 MGHRA and CDR2 YSYEKL. The CDR3 is 17 amino acids. Trimming took 4 bases from V and 0 from J, leaving 17 bases between them. CDR3 residues: CASSPRDGTPSTDTQYF. DNA for the CDR3: TGCGCCAGCAGCCCCCGCGACGGGACTCCTAGCACAGATACGCAGTATTTT.

The chain uses TRBV27 and TRBJ2-1; TRBD2 aligns across 14 bases. Germline CDR1 is MNHEY and CDR2 is SMNVEV (reference sequence). The CDR3 sequence is 18 residues long. With 5 bases clipped from V and 7 bases from J, the junction kept 13 bases outside the gene matches. The CDR3 loop is CASSPSSLGLAGVNEQFF. The CDR3 bases are TGTGCCAGCAGTCCTTCAAGCCTGGGACTAGCGGGAGTAAATGAGCAGTTCTTC.

Comment on this clone: Other DNA sequences of this sample code for an identical CDR3. This chain uses TRBV9 with TRBJ2-7; 9 bases are a match to TRBD1. The CDR3 has 14 residues. Trimming at V came to 4 bases and at J to 2 bases, leaving 4 bases not matched to a gene. Germline CDR1 and CDR2: SGDLS and YYNGEE. The CDR3 spells CASSPGTGTYEQYF. CDR3 DNA: TGTGCCAGCAGCCCCGGGACAGGGACCTACGAGCAGTACTTC. The whole variable domain, remainder taken from reference TRBV9 and TRBJ2-7, is DSGVTQTPKHLITATGQRVTLRCSPRSGDLSVYWYQQSLDQGLQFLIQYYNGEERAKGNILERFSAQQFPDLHSELNLSSLELGDSALYFCASSPGTGTYEQYFGPGTRLTVT.

The chain has TRBV27 and TRBJ2-2; 7 nucleotides line up with TRBD2. This CDR3 region has 17 residues. Germline-derived CDR1 and CDR2 are MNHEY and SMNVEV (reference sequence). The V segment lost 4 bases and the J segment 1 base; nucleotides outside the gene matches: 9. The CDR3: CASSSRVLAVNTGELFF. CDR3 in DNA: TGTGCCAGCAGTTCCAGAGTCCTAGCGGTGAACACCGGGGAGCTGTTTTTT.

This chain uses TRBV11-2 with TRBJ2-1; the D is unclear. CDR3 size: 14 residues. Trimming cost V 1 base and J 5 bases, with 9 bases left between them. Germline V CDR1 and CDR2: SGHAT, FQNNGV. The CDR3 coding sequence is TGTGCCAGCAGCTTAGGTTACCGCGACAATGAGCAGTTCTTC. Translated: CASSLGYRDNEQFF.

This clone was seen a single time. The chain carries TRBV11-2 and TRBJ1-3, with a weak D call TRBD1 (5 bases). In germline, CDR1 is SGHAT, CDR2 FQNNGV. CDR3 length: 16 amino acids. The V gene lost 2 bases and the J gene lost 8 bases, with 19 bases spanning the gap. CDR3 region: CASSLSAGRVGYTIYF. The CDR3 nucleotides are TGTGCCAGCAGCTTAAGTGCCGGCAGGGTCGGTTACACCATATATTTT.

The chain recombines TRBV10-1 with TRBJ2-7, with TRBD1 identical over 9 bases. Germline CDR1 reads WNHNN; CDR2 reads SYGVQD (reference sequence). This CDR3 is 18 amino acids long. V trimming: 3 bases; J trimming: 7 bases; junction bases outside the gene matches: 19. The CDR3 sequence: CASSDPLPGQGRIGEQYF. The CDR3 DNA sequence: TGCGCCAGCAGTGATCCCCTCCCTGGACAGGGGAGGATAGGGGAGCAGTACTTC.

About this clone: The identical CDR3 is also encoded by other nucleotide sequences in the sample. The V and J genes are TRBV7-9 and TRBJ1-1; D gene ambiguous. Trimming removed 1 base at V and 1 base at J, with 4 bases between. This CDR3 contains 13 residues. CDR1 and CDR2 from the germline V gene are SEHNR and FQNEAQ (reference sequence). CDR3 in amino acids: CASSLGKNTEAFF. The DNA for the CDR3 is TGTGCCAGCAGCTTAGGAAAGAACACTGAAGCTTTCTTT.

The chain combines TRBV7-9 with TRBJ1-1, with 8 bases aligning to TRBD1. Trimming took 5 bases from V and 3 from J; bases not matched to a gene: 11. The CDR3 runs 16 residues. Germline V CDR1 and CDR2: SEHNR, FQNEAQ (reference sequence). The chain's CDR3 is CASSAWDYRGDTEAFF. The DNA of the CDR3 is TGTGCCAGCAGCGCCTGGGACTACAGGGGGGACACTGAAGCTTTCTTT. Supplemented by reference TRBV7-9 and TRBJ1-1, the full variable domain reads DTGVSQNPRHKITKRGQNVTFRCDPISEHNRLYWYRQTLGQGPEFLTYFQNEAQLEKSRLLSDRFSAERPKGSFSTLEIQRTEQGDSAMYLCASSAWDYRGDTEAFFGQGTRLTVV.

The chain combines TRBV6-1 with TRBJ2-7, with 8 bases lining up with TRBD2. The CDR3 loop spans 13 amino acids. Germline V gene sequence: CDR1 MNHNS, CDR2 SASEGT. V shed 6 bases, J shed 3 bases, and the junction held 4 bases outside the gene matches. CDR3: CASSPGGGYEQYF. For the CDR3, the DNA is TGTGCCAGCAGCCCGGGAGGGGGCTACGAGCAGTACTTC.

J is TRBJ1-5 and V is TRBV6-5, with D unresolved. This CDR3 spans 14 amino acids. The V and J ends lost 0 bases and 4 bases respectively, with 7 bases between them. Germline V gene data show CDR1 as MNHEY and CDR2 as SVGAGI. CDR3 sequence (DNA): TGTGCCAGCAGTTACTCAGGGATGAATCAGCCCCAGCATTTT. Translation gives CASSYSGMNQPQHF.

The J gene is TRBJ1-2, the V gene TRBV6-1; TRBD1 is a possible D gene (5 bases). Trimming cost V 2 bases and J 4 bases, with 14 bases left between them. Germline CDR1 MNHNS, CDR2 SASEGT. The CDR3 totals 15 residues. The CDR3 here is CASSELGGQGYGYTF. In DNA, the CDR3 is TGTGCCAGCAGTGAATTAGGCGGGCAGGGCTATGGCTACACCTTC.

This chain uses TRBV2 with TRBJ2-3; D unclear. V was trimmed by 4 bases and J by 3 bases, leaving 8 bases between them. The CDR3 is 13 amino acids. CDR1 SNHLY and CDR2 FYNNEI come from the germline V gene. The CDR3 nucleotides are TGTGCCAGCAGTGTCTGGGTAACAGATACGCAGTATTTT. As protein: CASSVWVTDTQYF.

The chain couples TRBV29-1 to TRBJ2-5; unclear D gene. CDR3 length: 13 residues. V lost 7 bases to trimming and J lost 3 bases, with 15 bases between them. Germline assignment: CDR1 SQVTM and CDR2 ANQGSEA. The CDR3 region has the DNA TGCAGCGCCATCTGGGGTTGGGAAGAGACCCAGTACTTC. As protein: CSAIWGWEETQYF.

V is TRBV7-8 and J is TRBJ2-7, with D possibly matching TRBD1 (7 bases). The V gene's germline CDR1 is SGHVS and CDR2 FQNEAQ. Trimming took off 5 bases at V and 0 bases at J, with 11 bases between the two ends. This CDR3 is built from 14 residues. The CDR3 DNA is TGTGCCAGCAGCGCAGGGGGGAGCTCCTACGAGCAGTACTTC. The encoded protein is CASSAGGSSYEQYF.